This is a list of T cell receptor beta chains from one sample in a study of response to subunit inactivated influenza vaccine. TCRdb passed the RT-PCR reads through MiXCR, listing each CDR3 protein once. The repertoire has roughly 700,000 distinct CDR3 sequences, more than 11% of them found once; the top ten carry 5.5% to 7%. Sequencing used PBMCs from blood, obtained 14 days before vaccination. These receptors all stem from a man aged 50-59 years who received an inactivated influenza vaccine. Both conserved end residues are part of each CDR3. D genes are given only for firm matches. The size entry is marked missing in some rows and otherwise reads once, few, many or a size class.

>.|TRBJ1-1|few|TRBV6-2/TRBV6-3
CASSYRPANTEAFF
TGTGCCAGCAGTTACCGGCCAGCGAACACTGAAGCTTTCTTT
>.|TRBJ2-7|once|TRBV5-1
CASNGQNNEQYF
TGCGCCAGCAACGGACAGAATAACGAGCAGTACTTC
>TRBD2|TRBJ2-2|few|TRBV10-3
CAISVTSGSRTGELFF
TGTGCCATCAGTGTAACTAGCGGGAGTAGAACCGGGGAGCTGTTTTTT
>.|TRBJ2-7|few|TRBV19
CASRQEDRSYEQYF
TGTGCCAGTAGGCAGGAGGATAGATCCTACGAGCAGTACTTC
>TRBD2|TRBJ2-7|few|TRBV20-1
CSARTGREGREQYF
TGCAGTGCCAGAACAGGGCGGGAGGGCCGGGAGCAGTACTTC
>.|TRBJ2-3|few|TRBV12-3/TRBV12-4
CASSPGRRGYF
TGTGCCAGCAGCCCGGGACGTCGGGGGTATTTT
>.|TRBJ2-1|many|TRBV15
CATSRDLAGTSKFF
TGTGCCACCAGCAGAGATCTGGCAGGGACTTCTAAGTTCTTC
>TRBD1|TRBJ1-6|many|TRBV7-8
CASREGQGISPLHF
TGTGCCAGCAGGGAGGGACAGGGAATTTCACCCCTCCACTTT
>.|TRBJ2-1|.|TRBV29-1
CSVSWVGNYNEQFF
TGCAGCGTTTCTTGGGTAGGGAACTACAATGAGCAGTTCTTC
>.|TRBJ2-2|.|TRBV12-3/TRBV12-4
CASRGRRDTGELFF
TGTGCCAGCAGGGGACGGAGGGACACCGGGGAGCTGTTTTTT
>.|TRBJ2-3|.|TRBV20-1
CSAKAQAFETDTQYF
TGCAGTGCTAAGGCCCAAGCCTTTGAAACAGATACGCAGTATTTT
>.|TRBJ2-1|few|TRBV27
CASSLVAEGSYYNEQFF
TGTGCCAGCAGTTTGGTAGCGGAGGGCTCCTACTACAATGAGCAGTTCTTC
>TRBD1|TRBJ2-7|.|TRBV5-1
CASSRDRASSEQYF
TGCGCCAGCAGTCGGGACAGGGCGAGCAGTGAGCAGTACTTC
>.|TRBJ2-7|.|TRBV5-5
CASSFPASVIHEQYF
TGTGCCAGCAGCTTTCCGGCTAGCGTCATCCACGAGCAGTACTTC
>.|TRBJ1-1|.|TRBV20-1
CSAIHTLNTEAFF
TGCAGTGCTATTCATACTCTGAACACTGAAGCTTTCTTT
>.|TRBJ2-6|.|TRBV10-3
CAISESAKGANVLTF
TGTGCCATCAGTGAGTCGGCGAAGGGGGCCAACGTCCTGACTTTC
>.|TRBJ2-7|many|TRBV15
CATSRWEAPAYEQYF
TGTGCCACCAGCAGATGGGAGGCACCCGCCTACGAGCAGTACTTC
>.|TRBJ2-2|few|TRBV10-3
CAISESEGGELFF
TGTGCCATCAGTGAGTCGGAGGGCGGGGAGCTGTTTTTT
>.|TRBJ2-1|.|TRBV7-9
CASSLPETYNEQFF
TGTGCCAGCAGCTTACCCGAAACCTACAATGAGCAGTTCTTC
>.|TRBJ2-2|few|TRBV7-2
CASSLASGGASTGELFF
TGTGCCAGCAGCTTAGCCTCTGGGGGCGCGAGCACCGGGGAGCTGTTTTTT
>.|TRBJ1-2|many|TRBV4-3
CASSQDGGSYGYTF
TGCGCCAGCAGCCAAGATGGGGGTTCGTATGGCTACACCTTC
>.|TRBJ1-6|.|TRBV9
CASSVEGSPGSPLHF
TGTGCCAGCAGCGTAGAGGGGTCGCCGGGTTCACCCCTCCACTTT
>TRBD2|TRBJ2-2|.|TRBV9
CASSTPSGDTGELFF
TGTGCCAGCAGCACCCCTAGCGGGGACACCGGGGAGCTGTTTTTT
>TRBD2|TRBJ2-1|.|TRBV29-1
CSAPGLAAEGTDLYDEQFF
TGCAGCGCACCGGGACTAGCGGCAGAGGGAACGGATCTTTATGATGAGCAGTTCTTC
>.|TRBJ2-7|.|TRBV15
CATSKDYDPSYEQYF
TGTGCCACCAGCAAAGACTACGACCCTTCCTACGAGCAGTACTTC
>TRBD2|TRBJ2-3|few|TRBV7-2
CASSRRLAGSTDTQYF
TGTGCCAGCAGCCGTCGACTAGCGGGAAGCACAGATACGCAGTATTTT
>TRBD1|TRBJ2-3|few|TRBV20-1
CSATHQGATDTQYF
TGCAGTGCTACTCATCAGGGGGCAACAGATACGCAGTATTTT
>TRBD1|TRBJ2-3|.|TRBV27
CASSPTLRGQYTDTQYF
TGTGCCAGCAGTCCAACACTCAGGGGGCAGTACACAGATACGCAGTATTTT
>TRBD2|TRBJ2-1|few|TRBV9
CASSPRALAGLEQFF
TGTGCCAGCAGCCCAAGGGCCCTAGCGGGACTTGAGCAGTTCTTC
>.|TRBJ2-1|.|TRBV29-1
CSVEDLGGNYNEQFF
TGCAGCGTTGAAGATCTTGGAGGGAACTACAATGAGCAGTTCTTC
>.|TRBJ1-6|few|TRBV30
CAWRWDAYNSPLHF
TGTGCCTGGAGGTGGGACGCCTATAATTCACCCCTCCACTTT
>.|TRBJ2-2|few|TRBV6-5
CASSYMRNTGELFF
TGTGCCAGCAGTTACATGCGCAACACCGGGGAGCTGTTTTTT
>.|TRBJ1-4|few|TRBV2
CASSGRRLISEKLFF
TGTGCCAGCAGTGGCAGACGCCTCATCTCGGAAAAACTGTTTTTT
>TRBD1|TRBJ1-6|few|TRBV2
CASSEAGTGISPLHF
TGTGCCAGCAGTGAAGCTGGGACAGGGATTTCACCCCTCCACTTT
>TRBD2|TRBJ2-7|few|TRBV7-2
CASSLSGRPSYEQYF
TGTGCCAGCAGCTTAAGCGGGAGACCCTCCTACGAGCAGTACTTC
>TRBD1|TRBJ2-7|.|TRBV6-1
CASRPGQVSSYEQYF
TGTGCCAGCAGACCCGGACAGGTTAGCTCCTACGAGCAGTACTTC
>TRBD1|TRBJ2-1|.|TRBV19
CASTRQGYNEQFF
TGTGCCAGTACCAGACAGGGCTACAATGAGCAGTTCTTC
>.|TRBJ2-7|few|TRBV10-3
CAIRGSYEQYF
TGTGCCATCCGGGGTAGCTACGAGCAGTACTTC
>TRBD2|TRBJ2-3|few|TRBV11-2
CASSSLLAGGGNTQYF
TGTGCCAGCAGCTCCCTTCTAGCGGGGGGAGGAAATACGCAGTATTTT
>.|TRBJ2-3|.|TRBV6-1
CASTQGGLGTDTQYF
TGTGCCAGCACCCAGGGGGGCTTGGGCACAGATACGCAGTATTTT
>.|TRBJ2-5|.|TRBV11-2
CASSWWTAGKETQYF
TGTGCCAGCAGCTGGTGGACCGCAGGGAAAGAGACCCAGTACTTC
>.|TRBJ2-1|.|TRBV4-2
CASSHRLDGDEQFF
TGTGCCAGCAGCCACAGACTGGACGGAGATGAGCAGTTCTTC
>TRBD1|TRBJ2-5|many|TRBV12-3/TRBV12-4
CASSSGTAQETQYF
TGTGCCAGCAGTTCCGGGACAGCTCAAGAGACCCAGTACTTC
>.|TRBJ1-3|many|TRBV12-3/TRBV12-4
CASRSADSYSGNTIYF
TGTGCCAGCAGGTCCGCGGACAGCTACTCTGGAAACACCATATATTTT
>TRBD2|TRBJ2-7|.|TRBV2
CASRGTSDYYEQYF
TGTGCCAGCAGGGGGACTAGCGACTACTACGAGCAGTACTTC
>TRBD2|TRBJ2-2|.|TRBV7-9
CASSLAVLGTGELFF
TGTGCCAGCAGCCTAGCGGTACTGGGCACCGGGGAGCTGTTTTTT
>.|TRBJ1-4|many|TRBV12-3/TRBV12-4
CASSRGVIGEKLFF
TGTGCCAGCAGTCGAGGGGTAATCGGTGAAAAACTGTTTTTT
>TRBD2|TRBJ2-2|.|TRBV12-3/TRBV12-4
CASRPSGGATGELFF
TGTGCCAGCAGGCCTAGCGGGGGGGCTACCGGGGAGCTGTTTTTT
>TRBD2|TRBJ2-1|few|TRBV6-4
CASSDRLAGGARNNEQFF
TGTGCCAGCAGTGACCGACTAGCGGGGGGGGCTAGGAACAATGAGCAGTTCTTC
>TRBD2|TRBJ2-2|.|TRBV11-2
CASSPGRGRRSGAGELFF
TGTGCCAGCAGCCCAGGGAGGGGCCGTAGGTCCGGGGCCGGGGAGCTGTTTTTT
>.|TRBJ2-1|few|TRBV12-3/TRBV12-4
CASRTQSSYNEQFF
TGTGCCAGCCGGACTCAGAGCTCCTACAATGAGCAGTTCTTC
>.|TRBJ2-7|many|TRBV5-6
CASSPLPGSYEQYF
TGTGCCAGCAGCCCCCTCCCAGGCTCCTACGAGCAGTACTTC
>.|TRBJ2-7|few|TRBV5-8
CASSQDQYASSYEQYF
TGTGCCAGCAGCCAAGACCAGTACGCGAGCTCCTACGAGCAGTACTTC
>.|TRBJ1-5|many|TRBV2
CASSIVGNNQPQHF
TGTGCCAGCAGTATTGTGGGGAATAATCAGCCCCAGCATTTT